Presented here are 18 T cell receptor beta chains from one specimen sequenced in a study of T cells in tumors after PD-1 blockade. The assay was immunoSEQ multiplex PCR, and TCRdb's table has in-frame clones only and misses some. The sample carries roughly 49,000 clones, over 70% recorded once. Sample: PBMCs, taken before anti-PD-1 treatment. The receptor source for this set is a human donor with basal cell carcinoma.

This chain links TRBV4-1 with TRBJ2-1; 11 nucleotides align to TRBD2. The germline CDR1 and CDR2 sequences are MGHRA and YSYEKL. The CDR3 runs 15 residues. After removal of 4 bases from V and 10 bases from J, the junction contained 9 bases not matched to a gene. The CDR3 nucleotides read TGCGCCAGCAGCCCTCTAGCGGGGGGCCGCAAGGAGCAGTTCTTC. This translates into CASSPLAGGRKEQFF.

This chain uses TRBV10-3 with TRBJ1-1; D unresolved. Between the trimmed V and J ends, which lost 1 base and 0 bases, there was a span of 6 bases. There are 14 residues in the CDR3. The V gene's germline CDR1 is ENHRY and CDR2 SYGVKD. This CDR3 is CAISELRMNTEAFF. The CDR3 nucleotides read TGTGCCATCAGTGAGTTGAGAATGAACACTGAAGCTTTCTTT.

CDR3 region: CAWSVRGRATYNEQFF. The CDR3 DNA follows: TGTGCCTGGAGTGTACGTGGCAGGGCAACCTACAATGAGCAGTTCTTC. The V and J genes are TRBV30 and TRBJ2-1; weak D call: TRBD1 (5 bases). Per the germline V gene, CDR1 is GTSNPN and CDR2 is SVGIG (reference sequence). The CDR3 loop spans 16 amino acids. The germline V and J ends were trimmed by 0 bases and 2 bases, with 14 bases remaining between them.

The chain recombines TRBV12-3 or TRBV12-4 with TRBJ1-1, with no clear D. Between the trimmed V and J ends, which lost 1 base and 4 bases, there was a span of 7 bases. The CDR3 is 13 amino acids. The CDR3, as DNA: TGTGCCAGCAGTTTAGAGGGAGGCACTGAAGCTTTCTTT. Encoded protein: CASSLEGGTEAFF.

The chain combines TRBV19 with TRBJ2-1, with 8 bases identical to TRBD2. Germline V lookup: CDR1 LNHDA, CDR2 SQIVND (reference sequence). V shed 1 base, J shed 0 bases, and the junction held 2 bases outside the gene matches. The CDR3 has 16 residues. This chain's CDR3 is CASSIAGGSSYNEQFF. The CDR3 DNA sequence: TGTGCCAGTAGTATAGCGGGGGGGAGCTCCTACAATGAGCAGTTCTTC.

This clone was seen only a few times. The CDR3 bases are TGTGCCAACAGCCGGACTAGCGGGACTACCGCTGTCAACGAGCAGTACTTC. Protein: CANSRTSGTTAVNEQYF. The J gene is TRBJ2-7, the V gene TRBV10-3; 12 bases are a match to TRBD2. Germline V gene sequence: CDR1 ENHRY, CDR2 SYGVKD. This CDR3 comprises 17 residues. Unmatched junction bases numbered 18, after V lost 10 bases and J lost 5 bases.

This chain links TRBV28 with TRBJ2-7; D gene ambiguous. CDR1 MDHEN and CDR2 SYDVKM come from the germline V gene. CDR3 size: 14 residues. V was clipped by 5 bases and J by 0 bases, with 11 bases between them. As DNA, the CDR3 is TGTGCCAGCAGTCCTACAGTCGTCTCCTACGAGCAGTACTTC. Its translation: CASSPTVVSYEQYF.

This clone was observed a few times. The chain combines TRBV5-6 with TRBJ2-7; 9 bases agree with TRBD1. Germline CDR1 is SGHDT and CDR2 is YYEEEE. The CDR3 loop spans 14 amino acids. Losses at the gene ends were 0 bases for V and 6 bases for J; bases not matched to a gene: 4. The CDR3 sequence is CASSLGTGVGEQYF. The CDR3 DNA sequence: TGTGCCAGCAGCTTGGGGACAGGGGTTGGCGAGCAGTACTTC.

The chain combines TRBV27 with TRBJ1-4; TRBD1 is a possible D gene (6 bases). Per germline, CDR1 MNHEY and CDR2 SMNVEV (reference sequence). V lost 3 bases and J lost 5, with 10 bases in between. The CDR3 loop spans 14 amino acids. In nucleotides, the CDR3 is TGTGCCAGCAGTTTTAGGGGGAGAAATGAAAAACTGTTTTTT. The encoded protein is CASSFRGRNEKLFF.

The chain joins TRBV4-2 to TRBJ1-1, with TRBD1 identical over 7 bases. This CDR3 spans 13 amino acids. Germline trimming cut 4 bases from V and 3 bases from J; bases unmatched to any gene: 2. Germline values: CDR1 LGHNA, CDR2 YNFKEQ. In DNA, the CDR3 is TGTGCCAGCAGCCCTGGGACAGACACTGAAGCTTTCTTT. Translated: CASSPGTDTEAFF.

The V call is TRBV18, the J call TRBJ1-4; D ambiguous. The CDR3 contains 15 residues. V was clipped by 5 bases and J by 8 bases, with 18 bases between them. CDR1 is KGHSH, CDR2 LQKENI, per germline. CDR3 nucleotides: TGTGCCAGCTCAACGCAGCGCGGTCGAGAGGAAAAACTGTTTTTT. Translated, it gives CASSTQRGREEKLFF.

This chain uses TRBV6-5 with TRBJ2-1, with D maybe TRBD2 (7 bases). The CDR3 sequence is 12 residues long. Trimming removed 8 bases at V and 8 bases at J, with 13 bases between. The germline V gene encodes CDR1 MNHEY and CDR2 SVGAGI. CDR3 loop: CASGGAVDEQFF. Written as DNA, the CDR3 is TGTGCCAGCGGGGGGGCCGTAGATGAGCAGTTCTTC.

With regard to this clone: Other DNA sequences within the sample encode an identical CDR3. The rearrangement joins TRBV29-1 to TRBJ1-3, with D possibly being TRBD1 (5 bases). CDR3 length: 14 amino acids. V was pared by 4 bases and J by 4 bases, with 14 bases between. Germline V gene lookup returns CDR1 SQVTM and CDR2 ANQGSEA. The CDR3 protein is CSVGWGTGGNTIYF. CDR3 DNA sequence: TGCAGCGTTGGGTGGGGGACGGGGGGAAACACCATATATTTT.

The count of this clone is one. This chain uses TRBV10-3 with TRBJ2-7, with 7 bases lining up with TRBD1. From germline, CDR1 is ENHRY and CDR2 SYGVKD. The CDR3 is 14 amino acids. The V and J ends lost 7 bases and 2 bases, in that order; junction bases with no gene match: 8. Written as DNA, the CDR3 is TGTGCCATCACCCCAGACAGGGCAACCTACGAGCAGTACTTC. It encodes CAITPDRATYEQYF.

The V gene is TRBV13, the J gene TRBJ2-1; D remains unclear. V was shortened by 5 bases and J by 4 bases, with 6 bases between the two germline ends. The CDR3 covers 12 residues. Germline V lookup: CDR1 PRHDT, CDR2 FYEKMQ (reference sequence). This CDR3 reads CASSPRYNEQFF. CDR3 nucleotides: TGTGCCAGCAGCCCAAGATACAATGAGCAGTTCTTC.

The V and J genes are TRBV7-9 and TRBJ1-2; D call uncertain. The germline V gene encodes CDR1 SEHNR and CDR2 FQNEAQ (reference sequence). The length of the CDR3 is 14 residues. Trimming cost V 1 base and J 7 bases, with 13 bases left between them. CDR3 region: CASSLGSGGLGYTF. CDR3 coding DNA: TGTGCCAGCAGCTTAGGGAGTGGAGGACTTGGCTACACCTTC. Combining the CDR3 with reference TRBV7-9 and TRBJ1-2 gives the whole variable domain DTGVSQNPRHKITKRGQNVTFRCDPISEHNRLYWYRQTLGQGPEFLTYFQNEAQLEKSRLLSDRFSAERPKGSFSTLEIQRTEQGDSAMYLCASSLGSGGLGYTFGSGTRLTVV.

In nucleotides, the CDR3 is TGTGCCTGGAAGTCAGGGGGCTCCTATAATTCACCCCTCCACTTT. Its translation: CAWKSGGSYNSPLHF. This chain connects TRBV30 to TRBJ1-6, with TRBD1 identical over 7 bases. The CDR3 has 15 residues. V shed 4 bases, J shed 0 bases, and the junction held 3 bases outside the gene matches. In germline, CDR1 is GTSNPN, CDR2 SVGIG (reference sequence).

The rearrangement joins TRBV7-9 to TRBJ2-1, with 11 positions matching TRBD1. J gave up 3 bases and V 7 bases, and 2 bases lay outside the gene matches. The CDR3 totals 14 residues. Germline V gives CDR1 SEHNR, CDR2 FQNEAQ (reference sequence). The DNA for the CDR3 is TGTGCCAGCATAGGGACAGGGGGCTACAATGAGCAGTTCTTC. Translated, it gives CASIGTGGYNEQFF.